This record looks at one TCR beta chain sequence and its context. Which antigen it targets is not known. The input lacks base qualities; no much larger clone sits a single base away. This sample's time point label indicates: 266 days after commencement of treatment, after nivolumab therapy. This specimen's treatment or condition label, per the study, means: AdE1-LMPpoly-expanded autologous EBV-specific T-cell therapy followed by anti-PD-1 nivolumab. The data were taken from a study of EBV T-cell therapy then PD-1 blockade in nasopharyngeal carcinoma (dated by TCRdb to 2020 to 2022). The Qiagen DNeasy Kit was used to extract genomic DNA from the sorted cells. Deep sequencing of the TCR beta chain was done on the immunoSEQ platform. Processing in the source paper ran as follows. The immunoSEQ Analyzer software was used to analyze the repertoire data. Sourced from immuneACCESS, this table was stored by TCRdb with only in-frame sequences that have V and J called. A share of the clones is absent; for the studies checked, an unresolved V gene accounts for under half, and the remainder has no known explanation. D and trimming were read from the DNA, whereas the V and J calls and clone size are those reported in that table. Present in this sample are about 20,000 clones, around 84% of which were seen just once. The ten largest clones capture approximately 34% of the sample.

V is cut back by 2 bases and J by 2 bases, with 6 bases in the junction unmatched. Reading from cysteine to phenylalanine, the CDR3 counts 17 amino acids. Only CDR3 DNA remains: 51 bases, in frame from the first base. For CDR1 and CDR2, the germline V gene lists MNHEY and SVGEGT. The chain is encoded by TRBV6-2 or TRBV6-3 joined to TRBJ2-2; 9 central nucleotides agree with TRBD1. Here the sequenced sample was CD8+ T cells from blood, taken around day 270 from a patient whose treatment included autologous EBV-specific T cells and nivolumab. This sequence originates from a man aged 35 to 55 with nasopharyngeal carcinoma. Here is the DNA: TGTGCCAGCAGTTACCCTGGACAGGGGAGAAACACCGGGGAGCTGTTTTTT. This encodes CASSYPGQGRNTGELFF.